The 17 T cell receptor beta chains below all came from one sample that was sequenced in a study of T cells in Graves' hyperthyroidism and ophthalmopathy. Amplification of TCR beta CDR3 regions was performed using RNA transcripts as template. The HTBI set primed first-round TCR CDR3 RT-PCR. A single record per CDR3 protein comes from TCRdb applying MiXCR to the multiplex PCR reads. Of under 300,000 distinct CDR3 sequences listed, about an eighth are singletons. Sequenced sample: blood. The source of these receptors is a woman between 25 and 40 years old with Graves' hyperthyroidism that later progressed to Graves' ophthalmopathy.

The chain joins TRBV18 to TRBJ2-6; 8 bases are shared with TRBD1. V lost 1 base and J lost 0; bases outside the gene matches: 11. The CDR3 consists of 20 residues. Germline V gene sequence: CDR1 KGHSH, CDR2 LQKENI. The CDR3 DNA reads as TGTGCCAGCTCACCACGATGGGACAGGCGCTTACTCTCTGGGGCCAACGTCCTGACTTTC. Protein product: CASSPRWDRRLLSGANVLTF.

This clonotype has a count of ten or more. As DNA, the CDR3 is TGTGCCAGCAGTTGGGGGAGAGCGGGTGAGCAGTTCTTC. Its protein product is CASSWGRAGEQFF. This chain joins TRBV27 and TRBJ2-1, with D possibly being TRBD2 (6 bases). Trimming cost V 4 bases and J 9 bases, with 13 bases left between them. Per germline, CDR1 MNHEY and CDR2 SMNVEV (reference sequence). CDR3 length: 13 amino acids.

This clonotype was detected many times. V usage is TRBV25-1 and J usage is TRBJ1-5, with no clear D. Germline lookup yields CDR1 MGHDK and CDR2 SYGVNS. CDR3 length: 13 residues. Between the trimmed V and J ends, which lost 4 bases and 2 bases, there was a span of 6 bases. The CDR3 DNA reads TGTGCCAGCAGTGCCGACGGCAATCAGCCCCAGCATTTT. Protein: CASSADGNQPQHF.

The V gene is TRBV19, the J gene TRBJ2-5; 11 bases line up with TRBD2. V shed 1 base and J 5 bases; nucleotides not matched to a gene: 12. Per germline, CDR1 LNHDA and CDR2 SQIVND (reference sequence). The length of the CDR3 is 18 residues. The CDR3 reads CASSIGTSGSPGWETQYF. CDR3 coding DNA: TGTGCCAGTAGTATAGGTACTAGCGGGAGCCCCGGATGGGAGACCCAGTACTTC.

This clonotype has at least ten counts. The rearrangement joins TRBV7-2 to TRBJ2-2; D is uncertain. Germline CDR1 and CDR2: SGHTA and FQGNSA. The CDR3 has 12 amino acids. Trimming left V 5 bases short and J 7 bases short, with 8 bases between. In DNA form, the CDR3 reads TGTGCCAGCAGCCGCCCTTTCGGGGAGCTGTTTTTT. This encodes CASSRPFGELFF.

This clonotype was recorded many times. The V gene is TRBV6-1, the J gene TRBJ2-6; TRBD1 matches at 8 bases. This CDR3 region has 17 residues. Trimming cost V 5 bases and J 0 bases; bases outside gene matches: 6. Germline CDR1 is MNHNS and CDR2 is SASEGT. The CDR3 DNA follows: TGTGCCAGCAGTTCGACAGGGGCCAGCTCTGGGGCCAACGTCCTGACTTTC. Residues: CASSSTGASSGANVLTF.

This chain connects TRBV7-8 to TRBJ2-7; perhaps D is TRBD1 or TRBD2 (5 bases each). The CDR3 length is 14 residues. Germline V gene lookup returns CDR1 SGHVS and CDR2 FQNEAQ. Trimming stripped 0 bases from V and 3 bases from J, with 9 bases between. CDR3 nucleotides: TGTGCCAGCAGCTTAGCAGGGGCGGGCTACGAGCAGTACTTC. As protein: CASSLAGAGYEQYF.

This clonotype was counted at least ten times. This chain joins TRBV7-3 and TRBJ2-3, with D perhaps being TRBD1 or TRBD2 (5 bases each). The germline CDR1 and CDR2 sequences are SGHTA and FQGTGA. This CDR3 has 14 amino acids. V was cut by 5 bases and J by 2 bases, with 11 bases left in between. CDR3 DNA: TGTGCCAGCAGCCTCCGGGACCCCACAGATACGCAGTATTTT. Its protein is CASSLRDPTDTQYF.

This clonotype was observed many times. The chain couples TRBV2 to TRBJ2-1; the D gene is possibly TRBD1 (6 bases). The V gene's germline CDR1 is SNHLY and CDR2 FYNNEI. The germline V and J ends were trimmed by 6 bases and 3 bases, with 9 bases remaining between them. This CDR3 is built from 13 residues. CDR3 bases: TGTGCCAGCAGAGACAGGAACTACAATGAGCAGTTCTTC. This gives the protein CASRDRNYNEQFF.

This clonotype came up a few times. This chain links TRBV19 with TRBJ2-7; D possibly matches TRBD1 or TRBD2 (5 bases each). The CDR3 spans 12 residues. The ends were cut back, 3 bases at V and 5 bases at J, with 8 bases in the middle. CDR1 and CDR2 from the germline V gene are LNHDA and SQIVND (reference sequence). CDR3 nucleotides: TGTGCCAGTAGTATGGGGGATCACGAGCAGTACTTC. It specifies CASSMGDHEQYF. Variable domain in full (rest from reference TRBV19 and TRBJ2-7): DGGITQSPKYLFRKEGQNVTLSCEQNLNHDAMYWYRQDPGQGLRLIYYSQIVNDFQKGDIAEGYSVSREKKESFPLTVTSAQKNPTAFYLCASSMGDHEQYFGPGTRLTVT.

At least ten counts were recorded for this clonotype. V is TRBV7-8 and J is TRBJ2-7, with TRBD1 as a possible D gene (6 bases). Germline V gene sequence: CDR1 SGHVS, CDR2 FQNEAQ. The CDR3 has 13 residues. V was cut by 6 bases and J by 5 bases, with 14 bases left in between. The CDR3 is CASSSTGYDEQYF. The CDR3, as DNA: TGTGCCAGCAGTTCTACAGGGTACGACGAGCAGTACTTC.

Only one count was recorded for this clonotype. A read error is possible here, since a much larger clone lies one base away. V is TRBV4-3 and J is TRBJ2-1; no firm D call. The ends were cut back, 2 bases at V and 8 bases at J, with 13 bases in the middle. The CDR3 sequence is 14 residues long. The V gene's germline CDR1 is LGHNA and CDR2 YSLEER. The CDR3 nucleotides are TGCGCCAGCAGCCAAAATTCGGTAGGGTATGAGCAGTTCTTC. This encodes CASSQNSVGYEQFF.

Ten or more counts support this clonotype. The CDR3 loop reads CASSLGEGAGGTEAFF. DNA for the CDR3: TGTGCCAGCAGCCTCGGGGAGGGGGCCGGCGGCACTGAAGCTTTCTTT. V and J are TRBV12-3 or TRBV12-4 and TRBJ1-1; TRBD1 matches at 7 bases. Trimming took 6 bases from V and 4 from J; bases not matched to a gene: 14. The CDR3 has 16 residues.

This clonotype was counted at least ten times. The CDR3 DNA follows: TGTGCCAGCAGCCTCGGTGGGGAAGATACGCAGTATTTT. Translated: CASSLGGEDTQYF. V and J are TRBV7-9 and TRBJ2-3; D is ambiguous. The germline V gene has CDR1 SEHNR and CDR2 FQNEAQ (reference sequence). The V end was cut by 5 bases, the J end by 5 bases, with 11 bases between. The CDR3 covers 13 residues. Complete variable domain (other parts from reference TRBV7-9 and TRBJ2-3): DTGVSQNPRHKITKRGQNVTFRCDPISEHNRLYWYRQTLGQGPEFLTYFQNEAQLEKSRLLSDRFSAERPKGSFSTLEIQRTEQGDSAMYLCASSLGGEDTQYFGPGTRLTVL.

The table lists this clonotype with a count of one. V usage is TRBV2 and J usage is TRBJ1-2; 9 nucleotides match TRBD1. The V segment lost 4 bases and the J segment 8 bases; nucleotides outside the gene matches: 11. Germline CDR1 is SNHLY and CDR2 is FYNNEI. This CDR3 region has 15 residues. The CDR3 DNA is TGTGCCAGCAGTGGGTCTTTCGGGGACAGGGACGGCTACACCTTC. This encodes CASSGSFGDRDGYTF.

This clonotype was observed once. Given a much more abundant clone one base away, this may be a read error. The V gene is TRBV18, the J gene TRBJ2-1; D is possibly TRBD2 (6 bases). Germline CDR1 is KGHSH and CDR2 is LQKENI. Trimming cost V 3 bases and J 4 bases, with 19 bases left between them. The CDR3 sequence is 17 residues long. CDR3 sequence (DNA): TGTGCCAGCTCACCCCGGGGACTGGCCCCTCTTTACAATGAGCAGTTCTTC. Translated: CASSPRGLAPLYNEQFF.

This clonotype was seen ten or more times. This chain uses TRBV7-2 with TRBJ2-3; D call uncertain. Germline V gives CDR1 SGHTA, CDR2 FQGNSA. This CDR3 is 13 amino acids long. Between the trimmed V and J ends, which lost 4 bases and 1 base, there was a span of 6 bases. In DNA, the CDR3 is TGTGCCAGCAGCTCCCCGGGCACAGATACGCAGTATTTT. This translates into CASSSPGTDTQYF.